Below, one TCR beta chain is given with its context. The antigen is undetermined. The source of the sample is a study of vaccination effects on CD4 cells after COVID-19. Background on the study: Post-vaccine draws lagged the second dose by a median of 72 days. Study-level findings and limits: Researchers report that only 1 of 255 vaccine-induced clones in healthy vaccinees cross-reacted with common cold coronaviruses. A shortage of convalescent patients and an absence of early post-infection timepoints characterized the study.

Assay: immunoSEQ multiplex PCR; the TCRdb copy retains only in-frame clones and omits some. The repertoire consists of 60,000 to 85,000 clones, with over 70% occurring once and the leading ten covering about 1.6%. Looked up from germline, CDR1 is KGHDR and CDR2 is SFDVKD. The CDR3 is made up of 16 amino acids. With 3 bases removed from V and 5 bases from J, the gap between germline ends came to 17 bases. Expansion with viral peptide pools was applied to antigen-specific CD4+ T cells by the ViraFEST assay prior to sequencing. Culture proceeded for nine to ten days, and CD4+ T cells were then isolated. Participants got two doses of BNT162b2 or mRNA-1273 vaccine. None of these healthy vaccinees had been infected with SARS-CoV-2 before vaccination.

The chain uses TRBV24-1 and TRBJ2-3; D uncertain. The specimen was CD4+ T cells from PBMCs cultured with HCoV-229E spike peptides, collected after COVID-19 vaccination. The source of this sequence is a human donor who received a COVID-19 vaccine. Here the CDR3 reads CATSDRSPRAGDTQYF. CDR3 bases: TGTGCCACCAGTGATAGGTCCCCCCGGGCCGGAGATACGCAGTATTTT.